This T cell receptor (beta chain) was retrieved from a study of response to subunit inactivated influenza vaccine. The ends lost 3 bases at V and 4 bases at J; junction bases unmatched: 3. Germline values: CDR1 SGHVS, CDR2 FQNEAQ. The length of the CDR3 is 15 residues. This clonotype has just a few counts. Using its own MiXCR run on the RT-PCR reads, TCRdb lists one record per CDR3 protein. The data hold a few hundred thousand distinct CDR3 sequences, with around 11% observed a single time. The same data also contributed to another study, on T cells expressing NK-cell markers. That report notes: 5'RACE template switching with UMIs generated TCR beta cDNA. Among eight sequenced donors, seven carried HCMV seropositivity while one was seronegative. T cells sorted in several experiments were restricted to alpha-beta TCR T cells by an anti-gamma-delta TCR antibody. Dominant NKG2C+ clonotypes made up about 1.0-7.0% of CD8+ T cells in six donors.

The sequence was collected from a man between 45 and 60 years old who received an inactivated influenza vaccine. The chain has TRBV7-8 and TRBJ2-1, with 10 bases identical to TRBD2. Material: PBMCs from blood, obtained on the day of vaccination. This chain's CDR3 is CASSFSGGYYNEQFF. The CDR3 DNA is TGTGCCAGCAGCTTTAGCGGGGGGTATTACAATGAGCAGTTCTTC.